These 25 T cell receptor beta chains share one sample of origin, sequenced in a study of regulatory T cells in long-lasting Graves disease. Researchers made TCR beta libraries by using iRepertoire HTBI primers and running Arm-PCR on CDR3 regions. TCRdb re-derived calls from the multiplex PCR reads in MiXCR, one entry per CDR3 protein. The sample yields around 430,000 distinct CDR3 sequences, 20% to 25% seen once. As for time point: persistent/refractory GD, antithyroid drugs over 5 years with positive TRAb. After RNA was extracted from PBMCs, the TCR library was made from it. The specimen was peripheral blood mononuclear cells (PBMCs), collected when the disease was refractory, from a patient treated with antithyroid drugs. Receptors originate from a female donor with Graves disease.

With respect to this clonotype: A junction boundary mismatches the germline segment, possibly from a read error. The chain combines TRBV9 with TRBJ1-3; D gene unclear. Germline V lookup: CDR1 SGDLS, CDR2 YYNGEE. This CDR3 is 15 amino acids long. The CDR3 bases are TGTGCCAGCAGCGTAGGTCCGAGCTCTGGAAGCACCATATATTTT. Its protein is CASSVGPSSGSTIYF. The full variable domain, rest sourced from reference TRBV9 and TRBJ1-3, is DSGVTQTPKHLITATGQRVTLRCSPRSGDLSVYWYQQSLDQGLQFLIQYYNGEERAKGNILERFSAQQFPDLHSELNLSSLELGDSALYFCASSVGPSSGSTIYFGEGSWLTVV.

Written as DNA, the CDR3 is TGTGCCAGCAGTCCGAAGGCGGTAGGCTATGGCTACACCTTC. This codes for CASSPKAVGYGYTF. This chain joins TRBV27 and TRBJ1-2; D is undetermined. This CDR3 is 14 amino acids long. Trimming stripped 5 bases from V and 4 bases from J, with 14 bases between. Germline CDR1 reads MNHEY; CDR2 reads SMNVEV (reference sequence).

This clonotype was seen at least ten times. This rearrangement joins TRBV28 to TRBJ1-1; 7 bases align to TRBD1. Germline V gives CDR1 MDHEN, CDR2 SYDVKM. The trim removed 5 bases at V and 1 base at J, leaving 10 bases unmatched. The CDR3 length is 16 residues. The CDR3 is CASSPATGVGNTEAFF. The CDR3 DNA follows: TGTGCCAGCAGTCCTGCTACAGGGGTGGGGAACACTGAAGCTTTCTTT.

This clonotype was found a few times. The rearrangement links TRBV5-1 to TRBJ2-7, with D possibly being TRBD2 (5 bases). Germline V gene lookup returns CDR1 SGHRS and CDR2 YFSETQ. Trimming cost V 3 bases and J 2 bases, with 12 bases left between them. There are 14 residues in the CDR3. The CDR3 region has the DNA TGCGCCAGCAGCTCGGCGGGCAGTACCTACGAGCAGTACTTC. It is translated as CASSSAGSTYEQYF.

The genes are TRBV20-1 and TRBJ2-1; D remains ambiguous. The CDR3 totals 12 residues. Germline V gives CDR1 DFQATT, CDR2 SNEGSKA (reference sequence). Between the trimmed V and J ends, which lost 6 bases and 8 bases, there was a span of 14 bases. The CDR3 spells CSAHGDRDEQFF. CDR3 nucleotide sequence: TGCAGTGCCCATGGGGATAGGGATGAGCAGTTCTTC.

This clonotype was counted a single time. The gene calls are TRBV20-1 and TRBJ2-3; TRBD2 agrees at 7 bases. Trimming removed 0 bases from V and 3 bases from J; junction bases left unmatched: 6. CDR3 length: 15 residues. Germline V gene data show CDR1 as DFQATT and CDR2 as SNEGSKA (reference sequence). CDR3 nucleotide sequence: TGCAGTGCTAGAGACCCGAGACTAGCAACAGATACGCAGTATTTT. Translated, it gives CSARDPRLATDTQYF.

This clonotype has more than one count but fewer than ten. The rearrangement uses TRBV27 and TRBJ1-6; D remains unclear. CDR3 size: 15 residues. The V end was cut by 5 bases, the J end by 4 bases, with 12 bases between. CDR1 and CDR2 from the germline V gene are MNHEY and SMNVEV (reference sequence). The CDR3 region has the DNA TGTGCCAGCAGTATAACGACCCCTTATAATTCACCCCTCCACTTT. It is translated as CASSITTPYNSPLHF.

This clonotype has a handful of counts. The V and J genes are TRBV5-1 and TRBJ1-5; D unclear. Germline loops: CDR1 SGHRS, CDR2 YFSETQ. This CDR3 region has 15 residues. The V end was cut by 4 bases, the J end by 6 bases, with 17 bases between. CDR3 amino acids: CASSIDPSGGQPQHF. CDR3 nucleotide sequence: TGCGCCAGCAGCATCGACCCGTCGGGTGGTCAGCCCCAGCATTTT. The whole variable domain, filled in from reference TRBV5-1 and TRBJ1-5, reads KAGVTQTPRYLIKTRGQQVTLSCSPISGHRSVSWYQQTPGQGLQFLFEYFSETQRNKGNFPGRFSGRQFSNSRSEMNVSTLELGDSALYLCASSIDPSGGQPQHFGDGTRLSIL.

The chain joins TRBV30 to TRBJ1-1; D is uncertain. With 7 bases removed from V and 0 bases from J, the gap between germline ends came to 12 bases. Germline CDR1 GTSNPN, CDR2 SVGIG (reference sequence). CDR3 size: 13 residues. The CDR3 DNA reads TGTGCCTTATCGACATTTCTGAACACTGAAGCTTTCTTT. It is translated as CALSTFLNTEAFF. Based on the CDR3 plus reference TRBV30 and TRBJ1-1, the full variable domain is SQTIHQWPATLVQPVGSPLSLECTVEGTSNPNLYWYRQAAGRGLQLLFYSVGIGQISSEVPQNLSASRPQDRQFILSSKKLLLSDSGFYLCALSTFLNTEAFFGQGTRLTVV.

This clonotype occurred a few times. This rearrangement joins TRBV20-1 to TRBJ2-5, with 8 bases matching TRBD2. V dropped 1 base and J dropped 5; count of bases not matched to a gene: 9. The CDR3 sequence is 15 residues long. CDR1 and CDR2 (germline): DFQATT, SNEGSKA (reference sequence). DNA of the CDR3: TGCAGTGCTAGAGCCCCCGGGGGGGGCGGTGAGACCCAGTACTTC. Its translation is CSARAPGGGGETQYF.

The chain couples TRBV20-1 to TRBJ2-1, with 14 positions matching TRBD2. In germline, CDR1 is DFQATT, CDR2 SNEGSKA (reference sequence). Trimming took 4 bases from V and 6 from J; bases not matched to a gene: 2. The CDR3 length is 14 residues. CDR3 coding DNA: TGCAGTGCTACCGGGACTAGCGGGAGCAATGAGCAGTTCTTC. Protein: CSATGTSGSNEQFF.

This clonotype was detected many times. The chain recombines TRBV7-2 with TRBJ1-4; D uncertain. The V end lost 5 bases, the J end lost 8 bases, and 12 bases lay between the germline ends. Germline CDR1 reads SGHTA; CDR2 reads FQGNSA. The CDR3 totals 13 residues. The CDR3 DNA sequence: TGTGCCAGCAGCACCCAACAAGGGGAAAAACTGTTTTTT. This translates into CASSTQQGEKLFF.

At least ten counts were recorded for this clonotype. This chain joins TRBV7-2 and TRBJ2-5; D may be TRBD1 (6 bases). The CDR3 has 16 amino acids. Germline values: CDR1 SGHTA, CDR2 FQGNSA. With 0 bases removed from V and 5 bases from J, the gap between germline ends came to 16 bases. The CDR3 loop reads CASSLAGTILWETQYF. The CDR3 DNA is TGTGCCAGCAGCTTAGCCGGGACAATCCTGTGGGAGACCCAGTACTTC. Together with reference TRBV7-2 and TRBJ2-5, the CDR3 gives the full variable domain: GAGVSQSPSNKVTEKGKDVELRCDPISGHTALYWYRQSLGQGLEFLIYFQGNSAPDKSGLPSDRFSAERTGGSVSTLTIQRTQQEDSAVYLCASSLAGTILWETQYFGPGTRLLVL.

This clonotype was detected ten times or more. The V and J genes are TRBV5-6 and TRBJ1-2, with a tentative D call TRBD1 (6 bases). The length of the CDR3 is 13 residues. V lost 3 bases and J lost 8, with 14 bases in between. CDR1 is SGHDT, CDR2 YYEEEE, per germline. The CDR3 DNA sequence: TGTGCCAGCAGCTCGGGAGGGGGGAGAGGCTACACCTTC. Amino acids: CASSSGGGRGYTF. The whole variable domain, remainder taken from reference TRBV5-6 and TRBJ1-2, is DAGVTQSPTHLIKTRGQQVTLRCSPKSGHDTVSWYQQALGQGPQFIFQYYEEEERQRGNFPDRFSGHQFPNYSSELNVNALLLGDSALYLCASSSGGGRGYTFGSGTRLTVV.

The chain joins TRBV28 to TRBJ1-1; the D gene is possibly TRBD1 (6 bases). V gave up 2 bases and J gave up 4 bases, with 11 bases separating them. Germline CDR1 is MDHEN and CDR2 is SYDVKM. The length of the CDR3 is 14 residues. CDR3 in amino acids: CASSLGRGSTEAFF. The CDR3 bases are TGTGCCAGCAGTTTAGGCAGGGGATCCACTGAAGCTTTCTTT.

This clonotype appeared a few times. The chain couples TRBV15 to TRBJ2-5; weak D call: TRBD2 (6 bases). This CDR3 contains 14 residues. Germline CDR1 and CDR2: LNHNV and YYDKDF (reference sequence). The V gene lost 5 bases and the J gene lost 2 bases, with 12 bases spanning the gap. CDR3 in amino acids: CATSRRDSQETQYF. The CDR3 nucleotides are TGTGCCACCAGCCGACGGGACTCTCAAGAGACCCAGTACTTC. Drawing the rest from reference TRBV15 and TRBJ2-5, the complete variable domain is DAMVIQNPRYQVTQFGKPVTLSCSQTLNHNVMYWYQQKSSQAPKLLFHYYDKDFNNEADTPDNFQSRRPNTSFCFLDIRSPGLGDTAMYLCATSRRDSQETQYFGPGTRLLVL.

This clonotype showed up many times. The chain combines TRBV2 with TRBJ1-2; 7 nucleotides agree with TRBD1. The CDR3 has 14 amino acids. The V gene end was trimmed by 6 bases and the J gene end by 8 bases; junction bases not matched to a gene: 12. The germline CDR1 and CDR2 sequences are SNHLY and FYNNEI. CDR3 amino acids: CASRDPIRGGGYTF. The CDR3 DNA sequence: TGTGCCAGCAGGGATCCCATACGAGGGGGCGGCTACACCTTC.

This clonotype was seen repeatedly, ten times or more. The genes are TRBV20-1 and TRBJ2-7; maybe TRBD2 (5 bases). Trimming shortened V by 5 bases and J by 2 bases, and 13 bases separated the two germline ends. The CDR3 has 13 amino acids. The germline V gene has CDR1 DFQATT and CDR2 SNEGSKA (reference sequence). Here the CDR3 reads CSASGLETYEQYF. The CDR3 coding sequence is TGCAGTGCTTCCGGACTCGAAACCTACGAGCAGTACTTC.

This chain links TRBV14 with TRBJ1-1; D gene ambiguous. V lost 3 bases and J lost 4, with 15 bases in between. This CDR3 comprises 15 residues. CDR1 is SGHDN and CDR2 is FVKESK in the germline V gene. The CDR3 is CASSHLLGRGTEAFF. The DNA for the CDR3 is TGTGCCAGCAGCCACCTACTGGGTCGAGGCACTGAAGCTTTCTTT.

The chain uses TRBV6-1 and TRBJ1-6, with D possibly matching TRBD1 (6 bases). Trimming stripped 6 bases from V and 1 base from J, with 19 bases between. The V gene's germline CDR1 is MNHNS and CDR2 SASEGT. This CDR3 region has 18 residues. CDR3 protein: CASRPDSAGSSYNSPLHF. The CDR3 nucleotides read TGTGCCAGCAGACCGGACAGTGCAGGGAGTTCCTATAATTCACCCCTCCACTTT.

The sample holds many counts of this clonotype. The chain carries TRBV6-2 or TRBV6-3 and TRBJ1-1; D remains unclear. The CDR3 runs to 13 residues. The germline CDR1 and CDR2 sequences are MNHEY and SVGEGT. Trimming took 5 bases from V and 2 from J, leaving 9 bases between them. The CDR3 DNA reads TGTGCCAGCAGTATGGACGGAAACACTGAAGCTTTCTTT. Protein: CASSMDGNTEAFF.

This clonotype was detected many times. The rearrangement joins TRBV27 to TRBJ1-2; 8 bases match TRBD1. J lost 5 bases, V lost 3 bases, and 8 bases had no gene match. CDR1 is MNHEY and CDR2 is SMNVEV in the germline V gene (reference sequence). The CDR3 totals 15 residues. The CDR3 DNA reads TGTGCCAGCAGTTTCTCCGGACAGGGCCGATATGGCTACACCTTC. Its translation is CASSFSGQGRYGYTF.

There are many counts of this clonotype. V is TRBV28 and J is TRBJ2-7; 8 bases map to TRBD2. The CDR3 loop spans 17 amino acids. Germline CDR1 and CDR2: MDHEN and SYDVKM. V trimming: 4 bases; J trimming: 4 bases; junction bases outside the gene matches: 15. The CDR3 spells CASSSRGSGDRLYEQYF. DNA for the CDR3: TGTGCCAGCAGTTCCCGGGGTAGCGGGGACCGCTTGTACGAGCAGTACTTC. Looking up the rest from reference TRBV28 and TRBJ2-7 gives the full variable domain: DVKVTQSSRYLVKRTGEKVFLECVQDMDHENMFWYRQDPGLGLRLIYFSYDVKMKEKGDIPEGYSVSREKKERFSLILESASTNQTSMYLCASSSRGSGDRLYEQYFGPGTRLTVT.

This clonotype came up many times. The rearrangement uses TRBV27 and TRBJ2-7, with D perhaps matching TRBD2 (6 bases). Germline CDR1 reads MNHEY; CDR2 reads SMNVEV (reference sequence). V was shortened by 6 bases and J by 4 bases, with 19 bases between the two germline ends. This CDR3 is 15 amino acids long. The CDR3, as DNA: TGTGCCAGCAGCTGGTCAGGCGGGGAAGGGTACGAGCAGTACTTC. As protein: CASSWSGGEGYEQYF.

This sequence joins TRBV29-1 and TRBJ2-4; D might be TRBD2 (6 bases). The CDR3 loop spans 14 amino acids. CDR1 is SQVTM, CDR2 ANQGSEA, per germline. V lost 6 bases to trimming and J lost 5 bases, with 17 bases between them. Here the CDR3 reads CSVRGTGDQNIQYF. The CDR3 nucleotides read TGCAGCGTGCGGGGCACGGGTGATCAAAACATTCAGTACTTC.